The 12 T cell receptor beta chains listed next were all sequenced from one sample in a study of blood T cells in healthy people across ages. The second PCR ran about 7 to 12 cycles with a sample-barcoded 5' primer and J-beta primers. MiXCR, run by TCRdb on the 5' RACE reads, gives a single entry per CDR3 protein. Among roughly 930,000 distinct CDR3 sequences listed, around 48% were seen once. The sequenced sample was blood. Receptor source: a man aged 25-45 years in good health.

This clonotype was detected only a few times. This chain uses TRBV7-9 with TRBJ2-6, with TRBD1 matching over 9 bases. The CDR3 sequence is 20 residues long. V dropped 2 bases and J dropped 3; count of bases not matched to a gene: 14. Germline V CDR1 and CDR2: SEHNR, FQNEAQ (reference sequence). DNA of the CDR3: TGTGCCAGCAGCTTACAGACCGGGACAGGGTTACTTGGTGGGGCCAACGTCCTGACTTTC. Its translation: CASSLQTGTGLLGGANVLTF. The full variable domain, its missing parts supplied by reference TRBV7-9 and TRBJ2-6, is DTGVSQNPRHKITKRGQNVTFRCDPISEHNRLYWYRQTLGQGPEFLTYFQNEAQLEKSRLLSDRFSAERPKGSFSTLEIQRTEQGDSAMYLCASSLQTGTGLLGGANVLTFGAGSRLTVL.

For this clonotype: Being one base from a much bigger clone, this may be a read error. The chain couples TRBV7-9 to TRBJ2-3; D perhaps matches TRBD1 (6 bases). Germline CDR1 SEHNR, CDR2 FQNEAQ (reference sequence). The CDR3 is 15 amino acids. CDR3 sequence: CAGSLAQGNTDTQYF. The CDR3 DNA is TGTGCCGGCAGCTTAGCACAGGGAAACACAGATACGCAGTATTTT.

The V gene is TRBV28, the J gene TRBJ1-2, with no clear D. CDR3 length: 13 residues. Germline V gives CDR1 MDHEN, CDR2 SYDVKM. V gave up 5 bases and J gave up 4 bases, with 11 bases separating them. CDR3 coding DNA: TGTGCCAGCAGTCCCTCGAGGGTCTATGGCTACACCTTC. Its protein is CASSPSRVYGYTF.

This clonotype was detected a few times. The chain links TRBV24-1 to TRBJ2-7; D is unresolved. The CDR3 consists of 12 residues. Germline values: CDR1 KGHDR, CDR2 SFDVKD. The ends were cut back, 4 bases at V and 2 bases at J, with 5 bases in the middle. CDR3 residues: CATSENTYEQYF. The CDR3 region has the DNA TGTGCCACCAGTGAAAATACCTACGAGCAGTACTTC.

The chain joins TRBV3-1 to TRBJ1-6; D unresolved. Germline V gene lookup returns CDR1 LGHDT and CDR2 YNNKEL (reference sequence). The CDR3 runs to 17 residues. Trimming took 3 bases from V and 2 from J, leaving 14 bases between them. Here the CDR3 reads CASSQKGSNTYNSPLHF. The CDR3 bases are TGTGCCAGCAGCCAGAAAGGGAGCAACACCTATAATTCACCCCTCCACTTT.

The V and J genes are TRBV6-5 and TRBJ2-4; a weak D match, TRBD1 (6 bases). Near its end, the DNA agrees better with TRBJ2-7, so the J call may be wrong. This CDR3 has 16 amino acids. CDR1 and CDR2 (germline): MNHEY, SVGAGI. CDR3 residues: CASSPVRTGKYSEQYF. Written as DNA, the CDR3 is TGTGCCAGCAGCCCGGTCAGAACAGGGAAGTATAGCGAGCAGTACTTC.

The genes are TRBV20-1 and TRBJ2-5; 10 bases agree with TRBD2. This CDR3 region has 15 residues. CDR1 and CDR2 (germline): DFQATT, SNEGSKA (reference sequence). J gave up 4 bases and V 5 bases, and 10 bases lay outside the gene matches. The CDR3 loop is CSALIAGGRRETQYF. The CDR3 bases are TGCAGTGCTCTCATAGCGGGAGGAAGGAGAGAGACCCAGTACTTC.

The J gene is TRBJ2-7, the V gene TRBV24-1; TRBD1 aligns across 10 bases. Per the germline V gene, CDR1 is KGHDR and CDR2 is SFDVKD. Losses at the gene ends were 3 bases for V and 4 bases for J; bases not matched to a gene: 5. CDR3 length: 15 amino acids. The CDR3 reads CATSDDGQGGYEQYF. The CDR3 coding sequence is TGTGCCACCAGTGATGATGGACAGGGGGGATACGAGCAGTACTTC.

This clonotype was recorded only once. The rearrangement uses TRBV10-3 and TRBJ2-3; 11 nucleotides match TRBD2. In germline, CDR1 is ENHRY, CDR2 SYGVKD. After removal of 0 bases from V and 0 bases from J, the junction contained 2 bases not matched to a gene. The CDR3 contains 17 residues. The CDR3 is CAISESLAGGSTDTQYF. CDR3 nucleotide sequence: TGTGCCATCAGTGAGTCCCTAGCGGGGGGTAGCACAGATACGCAGTATTTT.

The table lists this clonotype with a few counts. The CDR3 coding sequence is TGCAGTGCTAGAGATCAAGTAGGCCATCTTACCGAGCAGTACTTC. Protein sequence: CSARDQVGHLTEQYF. The chain uses TRBV20-1 and TRBJ2-7; D not certain. Trimming cost V 0 bases and J 6 bases, with 18 bases left between them. Germline V gene lookup returns CDR1 DFQATT and CDR2 SNEGSKA (reference sequence). CDR3 size: 15 residues.

The V call is TRBV24-1, the J call TRBJ2-3, with 8 bases aligning to TRBD2. Trimming at V came to 4 bases and at J to 0 bases, leaving 11 bases not matched to a gene. Germline loops: CDR1 KGHDR, CDR2 SFDVKD. This CDR3 comprises 18 residues. This CDR3 is CATSDPRPLAGSTDTQYF. CDR3 DNA sequence: TGTGCCACCAGTGACCCACGCCCGCTAGCGGGTAGCACAGATACGCAGTATTTT.

Worth noting for this clonotype: At one end, the junction sequence differs from germline, possibly due to a read error. The chain couples TRBV7-2 to TRBJ2-1; 12 nucleotides match TRBD2. CDR3 length: 17 amino acids. Germline V gene lookup returns CDR1 SGHTA and CDR2 FQGNSA. CDR3 bases: TGTGTCAGCAGCCCCCGACTAGCGGGGGTCACGTACAATGAGCAGTTCTTC. Residues: CVSSPRLAGVTYNEQFF.